This T cell receptor beta chain was obtained from a study of T cells expressing NK-cell markers. TCRdb re-called the 5' RACE reads and catalogs CDR3 proteins one per entry, DNA excluded. The sample features around 180,000 distinct CDR3 sequences, with around 21% in its top ten. As for this clonotype: The antigen remains undetermined.

The germline V gene has CDR1 SGHTS and CDR2 YDEGEE. The CDR3 loop spans 14 amino acids. Notes on the study in general: Whether expanded NKG2C-expressing T cell clones recognize HCMV is unknown.

The chain links TRBV5-8 to TRBJ1-1; TCRdb names TRBD1, which stays unverified in the absence of DNA. The source material was blood T cells: a sorted CD56 or NKG2C T cell subset, CD4+ or CD8+ T cells, or bulk PBMC T cells (not recorded which). The receptor comes from a man aged 18 to 69 in good health. The CDR3 loop is CASSFGGGRSEAFF.